One sample yielded the 25 T cell receptor beta chains listed below, sequenced in a study of T-cell memory formation after mild COVID-19. TCRdb ran MiXCR on the 5' RACE reads and lists one entry per CDR3 protein. The sample includes about 410,000 distinct CDR3 sequences, about a quarter seen only once; the top ten take 10% to 15%. The sequencing input was PBMCs or a T cell subset sorted from them (not recorded which). The source is an adult woman who had mild COVID-19 (a few samples of this study predate the infection). Cell type and time point are not known.

The DNA for the CDR3 is TGTGCCAGCTTTGCAGGAGGCTCCTACGAGCAGTACTTC. This sequence encodes CASFAGGSYEQYF. The chain combines TRBV12-3 or TRBV12-4 with TRBJ2-7; a possible D gene is TRBD2 (5 bases). V lost 8 bases, J lost 0 bases, and 11 bases lay in between. The CDR3 contains 13 residues.

This clonotype has just a few counts. This chain joins TRBV12-3 or TRBV12-4 and TRBJ1-6, with TRBD1 identical over 9 bases. This CDR3 contains 15 residues. V shed 5 bases, J shed 7 bases, and the junction held 6 bases outside the gene matches. In nucleotides, the CDR3 is TGTGCCAGCAGTCGATCCACAGGGGGCAATTCACCCCTCCACTTT. As protein: CASSRSTGGNSPLHF.

The chain has TRBV29-1 and TRBJ2-1, with TRBD1 matching 10 bases. Germline CDR1 is SQVTM and CDR2 is ANQGSEA. Trimming at V came to 4 bases and at J to 9 bases, leaving 6 bases not matched to a gene. The CDR3 totals 13 residues. The CDR3 nucleotides read TGCAGCGTTGCCGGGACAGGGGTGGGTGAGCAGTTCTTC. Translation gives CSVAGTGVGEQFF.

In this sample, this clonotype turned up a few times. The chain is built from TRBV7-3 and TRBJ2-1, with D maybe TRBD1 (5 bases). The germline V gene has CDR1 SGHTA and CDR2 FQGTGA. The CDR3 runs 13 residues. V was trimmed by 4 bases and J by 6 bases, leaving 10 bases between them. As DNA, the CDR3 is TGTGCCAGCAGCTCCTACAGGAGCAATGAGCAGTTCTTC. It encodes CASSSYRSNEQFF. Variable domain in full (rest from reference TRBV7-3 and TRBJ2-1): GAGVSQTPSNKVTEKGKYVELRCDPISGHTALYWYRQSLGQGPEFLIYFQGTGAADDSGLPNDRFFAVRPEGSVSTLKIQRTERGDSAVYLCASSSYRSNEQFFGPGTRLTVL.

The chain links TRBV10-2 to TRBJ1-2; D call uncertain. The CDR3 consists of 12 residues. Trimming took 5 bases from V and 13 from J, leaving 17 bases between them. Germline CDR1 and CDR2: WSHSY and SAAADI. The CDR3 DNA follows: TGCGCCAGCAGTCTAGGACGGGAGGCCTGCACCTTC. Translation gives CASSLGREACTF.

The chain links TRBV18 to TRBJ1-2, with TRBD1 matching over 7 bases. Germline V gene sequence: CDR1 KGHSH, CDR2 LQKENI. This CDR3 is built from 15 residues. The J segment lost 6 bases and the V segment lost 4 bases, leaving 11 bases of the junction unmatched. In nucleotides, the CDR3 is TGTGCCAGCTCACTCAGCACGGACAGGTCGGATGGCTACACCTTC. Its protein product is CASSLSTDRSDGYTF.

This clonotype was counted between two and nine times. J is TRBJ2-4 and V is TRBV6-1; TRBD1 is a possible D gene (5 bases). This CDR3 has 13 amino acids. CDR1 is MNHNS, CDR2 SASEGT, per germline. V gave up 4 bases and J gave up 7 bases, with 11 bases separating them. The CDR3 bases are TGTGCCAGCAGTGGACAGCTACAGAACATTCAGTACTTC. This encodes CASSGQLQNIQYF.

CDR3 nucleotides: TGCAGCGTTGAAGGGGAGCCGGGGGTCCTGCAAGAGACCCAGTACTTC. This gives the protein CSVEGEPGVLQETQYF. The chain joins TRBV29-1 to TRBJ2-5; D may be TRBD2 (6 bases). The CDR3 spans 16 residues. V was trimmed by 1 base and J by 2 bases, leaving 17 bases between them. Germline loops: CDR1 SQVTM, CDR2 ANQGSEA.

This chain links TRBV20-1 with TRBJ1-2; 9 bases align to TRBD1. V lost 2 bases and J lost 7; bases outside the gene matches: 8. The CDR3 runs 14 residues. The germline V gene has CDR1 DFQATT and CDR2 SNEGSKA (reference sequence). The CDR3 here is CSARSYRGRGGYTF. The CDR3 DNA reads as TGCAGTGCTAGATCTTACAGGGGGCGGGGTGGCTACACCTTC.

This rearrangement joins TRBV4-1 to TRBJ2-3; 8 bases match TRBD2. Germline loops: CDR1 MGHRA, CDR2 YSYEKL. The CDR3 extends over 17 amino acids. The V segment lost 4 bases and the J segment 2 bases; nucleotides outside the gene matches: 11. CDR3 residues: CASSRSGAGGTTDTQYF. The CDR3 bases are TGCGCCAGCAGCCGAAGTGGGGCGGGGGGCACCACAGATACGCAGTATTTT.

This clonotype was seen only a few times. V and J are TRBV5-6 and TRBJ2-1; D call uncertain. This CDR3 contains 15 residues. Germline V gives CDR1 SGHDT, CDR2 YYEEEE. Trimming removed 3 bases from V and 0 bases from J, with 10 bases in between. The CDR3, as DNA: TGTGCCAGCAGCTACTTCCAGAGCTCCTACAATGAGCAGTTCTTC. Protein product: CASSYFQSSYNEQFF.

This chain links TRBV20-1 with TRBJ2-7; no firm D call. CDR3 length: 14 amino acids. In germline, CDR1 is DFQATT, CDR2 SNEGSKA (reference sequence). The ends were cut back, 6 bases at V and 3 bases at J, with 18 bases in the middle. The chain's CDR3 is CSARRRGSHYEQYF. As DNA, the CDR3 is TGCAGTGCCCGTCGGCGTGGCAGCCACTACGAGCAGTACTTC.

The chain couples TRBV12-3 or TRBV12-4 to TRBJ2-3; the match to TRBD2 covers 9 bases. The trim removed 1 base at V and 3 bases at J, leaving 2 bases unmatched. The CDR3 has 15 amino acids. The CDR3 coding sequence is TGTGCCAGCAGTTTAGGGCGGGAGGGAACAGATACGCAGTATTTT. Its translation is CASSLGREGTDTQYF.

The chain joins TRBV5-6 to TRBJ2-7; TRBD1 matches at 10 bases. Trimming removed 4 bases from V and 5 bases from J; junction bases left unmatched: 12. The CDR3 runs to 16 residues. CDR1 is SGHDT and CDR2 is YYEEEE in the germline V gene. The CDR3 region has the DNA TGTGCCAGCAGCGTGGGGGGGACAGGGGTCGCGCACGAGCAGTACTTC. It encodes CASSVGGTGVAHEQYF.

On this clonotype: The CDR3 does not close with the conserved phenylalanine or tryptophan, likely indicating a read error. The rearrangement links TRBV18 to TRBJ2-1; D is unclear. The V end was cut by 0 bases, the J end by 5 bases, with 5 bases between. The CDR3 is 13 amino acids. CDR1 KGHSH and CDR2 LQKENI come from the germline V gene. The DNA of the CDR3 is TGTGCCAGCTCACCACCGATGAACAATGAGCAGTTCCTC. Protein product: CASSPPMNNEQFL.

This clonotype was recorded a few times. The V gene is TRBV6-6, the J gene TRBJ2-2, with D possibly matching TRBD1 (6 bases). This CDR3 has 18 residues. Trimming cost V 4 bases and J 1 base, with 19 bases left between them. The V gene's germline CDR1 is MNHNY and CDR2 SVGAGI (reference sequence). In nucleotides, the CDR3 is TGTGCCAGCAGTTCCCATCACTTAGGCAGGGGGAACACCGGGGAGCTGTTTTTT. This gives the protein CASSSHHLGRGNTGELFF.

V and J are TRBV12-3 or TRBV12-4 and TRBJ1-5; D gene ambiguous. With 1 base removed from V and 5 bases from J, the gap between germline ends came to 6 bases. This CDR3 spans 13 amino acids. The CDR3 spells CASSLETHQPQHF. CDR3 DNA sequence: TGTGCCAGCAGTTTAGAGACACATCAGCCCCAGCATTTT.

The sample holds a few counts of this clonotype. The chain couples TRBV7-8 to TRBJ2-1; 9 bases are a match to TRBD1. Per germline, CDR1 SGHVS and CDR2 FQNEAQ. With 5 bases clipped from V and 9 bases from J, the junction kept 8 bases outside the gene matches. The CDR3 totals 14 residues. CDR3 residues: CASSLHRGLGEQFF. The CDR3 nucleotides read TGTGCCAGCAGCCTACACAGGGGGCTCGGTGAGCAGTTCTTC.

The rearrangement links TRBV6-5 to TRBJ2-5; the match to TRBD2 covers 9 bases. The CDR3 totals 17 residues. Trimming at V came to 8 bases and at J to 1 base, leaving 14 bases not matched to a gene. The V gene's germline CDR1 is MNHEY and CDR2 SVGAGI. CDR3 nucleotide sequence: TGTGCCAGCGCCCAAAGGCGACTAGCGGAAATCCAAGAGACCCAGTACTTC. Translated: CASAQRRLAEIQETQYF.

The chain links TRBV6-6 to TRBJ1-6, with 9 positions matching TRBD1. The germline gives CDR1 MNHNY, CDR2 SVGAGI (reference sequence). This CDR3 has 18 residues. J gave up 10 bases and V 0 bases, and 13 bases lay outside the gene matches. The CDR3 coding sequence is TGTGCCAGCAGTTACTCGGTGTTGTACAGGGGGCATCGGTCACCCCTCCACTTT. This encodes CASSYSVLYRGHRSPLHF.

This clonotype was seen only a few times. V usage is TRBV2 and J usage is TRBJ1-1; no definite D call. This CDR3 region has 11 residues. Germline V gene sequence: CDR1 SNHLY, CDR2 FYNNEI. V lost 7 bases, J lost 5 bases, and 8 bases lay in between. CDR3 in DNA: TGTGCCAGCATGGGGAGGACTGAAGCTTTCTTT. It translates to CASMGRTEAFF. The complete variable domain, with remaining parts taken from reference TRBV2 and TRBJ1-1, reads EPEVTQTPSHQVTQMGQEVILRCVPISNHLYFYWYRQILGQKVEFLVSFYNNEISEKSEIFDDQFSVERPDGSNFTLKIRSTKLEDSAMYFCASMGRTEAFFGQGTRLTVV.

Only a few counts were recorded for this clonotype. The genes are TRBV2 and TRBJ1-1, with D hard to call. V lost 1 base to trimming and J lost 10 bases, with 13 bases between them. The CDR3 has 13 residues. CDR1 is SNHLY and CDR2 is FYNNEI in the germline V gene. The CDR3 DNA sequence: TGTGCCAGCAGTGAAGGGGGAACCATCGTAGCTTTCTTT. Translated, it gives CASSEGGTIVAFF.

This rearrangement joins TRBV7-7 to TRBJ2-5; possibly TRBD1 for D (6 bases). Trimming left V 6 bases short and J 5 bases short, with 16 bases between. Germline V gene data show CDR1 as SSHAT and CDR2 as FNYEAQ (reference sequence). This CDR3 has 14 amino acids. Here the CDR3 reads CASSLQGPGETQYF. DNA for the CDR3: TGTGCCAGCAGTTTACAGGGACCAGGGGAGACCCAGTACTTC.

This clonotype was detected ten times or more. The CDR3 here is CASSQVSGGTDTQYF. DNA of the CDR3: TGTGCCAGCAGCCAAGTTAGCGGGGGCACAGATACGCAGTATTTT. The genes are TRBV3-1 and TRBJ2-3, with 8 nucleotides matching TRBD2. The CDR3 contains 15 residues. The J segment lost 1 base and the V segment lost 1 base, leaving 1 base of the junction unmatched. The germline V gene has CDR1 LGHDT and CDR2 YNNKEL (reference sequence).

The rearrangement joins TRBV2 to TRBJ1-2; tentative D call: TRBD1 (6 bases). The V gene lost 7 bases and the J gene lost 7 bases, with 19 bases spanning the gap. CDR1 is SNHLY and CDR2 is FYNNEI in the germline V gene. CDR3 length equals 14 residues. CDR3 in amino acids: CASKAVHGGGGYTF. The CDR3 DNA sequence: TGTGCCAGCAAGGCGGTTCACGGAGGGGGTGGCTACACCTTC.